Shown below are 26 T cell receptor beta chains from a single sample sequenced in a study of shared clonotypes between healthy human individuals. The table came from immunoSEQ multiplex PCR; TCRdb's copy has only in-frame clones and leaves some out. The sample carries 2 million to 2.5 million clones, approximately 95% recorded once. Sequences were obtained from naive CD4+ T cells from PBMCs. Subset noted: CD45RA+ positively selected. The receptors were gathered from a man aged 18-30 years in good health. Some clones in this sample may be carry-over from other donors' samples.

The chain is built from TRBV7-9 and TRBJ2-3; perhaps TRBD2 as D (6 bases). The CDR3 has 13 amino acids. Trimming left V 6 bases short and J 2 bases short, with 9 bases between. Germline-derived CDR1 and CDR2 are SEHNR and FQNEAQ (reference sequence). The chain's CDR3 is CASSRGNTDTQYF. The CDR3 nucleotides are TGTGCCAGCAGTCGGGGGAACACAGATACGCAGTATTTT.

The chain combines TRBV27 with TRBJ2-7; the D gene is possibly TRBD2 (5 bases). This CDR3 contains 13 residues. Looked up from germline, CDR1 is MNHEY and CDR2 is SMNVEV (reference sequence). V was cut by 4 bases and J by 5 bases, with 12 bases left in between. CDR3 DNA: TGTGCCAGCAGTTCCCTCGGGAAGGACGAGCAGTACTTC. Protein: CASSSLGKDEQYF.

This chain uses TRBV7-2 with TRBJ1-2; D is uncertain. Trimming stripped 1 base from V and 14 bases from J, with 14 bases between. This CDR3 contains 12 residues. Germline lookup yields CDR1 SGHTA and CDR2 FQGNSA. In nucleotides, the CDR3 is TGTGCCAGCAGCTTAGTATGGCAGGCTAAGACCTTC. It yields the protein CASSLVWQAKTF.

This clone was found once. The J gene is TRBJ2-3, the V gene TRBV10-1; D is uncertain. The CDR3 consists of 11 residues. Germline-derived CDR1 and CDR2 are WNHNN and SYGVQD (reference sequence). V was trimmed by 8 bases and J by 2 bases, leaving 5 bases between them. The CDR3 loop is CASGFTDTQYF. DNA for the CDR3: TGCGCCAGCGGCTTCACAGATACGCAGTATTTT.

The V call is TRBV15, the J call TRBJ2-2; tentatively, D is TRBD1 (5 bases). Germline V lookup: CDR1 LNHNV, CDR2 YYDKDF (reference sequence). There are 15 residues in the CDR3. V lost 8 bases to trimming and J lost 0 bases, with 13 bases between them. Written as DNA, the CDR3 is TGTGCCACCTACAAGACAGTTACGAACACCGGGGAGCTGTTTTTT. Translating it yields CATYKTVTNTGELFF.

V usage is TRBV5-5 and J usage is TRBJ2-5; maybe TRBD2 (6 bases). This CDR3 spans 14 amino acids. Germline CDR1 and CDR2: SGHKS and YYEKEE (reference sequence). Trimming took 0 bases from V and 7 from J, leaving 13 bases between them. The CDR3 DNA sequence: TGTGCCAGCAGCTTGGAGGTCCGGGAGAGGACCCAGTACTTC. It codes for CASSLEVRERTQYF.

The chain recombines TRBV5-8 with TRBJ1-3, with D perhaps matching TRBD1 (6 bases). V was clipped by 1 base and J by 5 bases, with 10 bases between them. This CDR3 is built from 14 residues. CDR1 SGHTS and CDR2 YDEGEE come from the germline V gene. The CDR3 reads CASSLSRGRNTIYF. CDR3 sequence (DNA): TGTGCCAGCAGCTTGTCCAGGGGAAGAAACACCATATATTTT.

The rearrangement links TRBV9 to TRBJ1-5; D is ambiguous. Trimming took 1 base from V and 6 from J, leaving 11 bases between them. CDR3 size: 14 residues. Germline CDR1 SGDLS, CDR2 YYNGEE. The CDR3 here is CASSVMREGQPQHF. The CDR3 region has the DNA TGTGCCAGCAGCGTAATGCGGGAGGGTCAGCCCCAGCATTTT.

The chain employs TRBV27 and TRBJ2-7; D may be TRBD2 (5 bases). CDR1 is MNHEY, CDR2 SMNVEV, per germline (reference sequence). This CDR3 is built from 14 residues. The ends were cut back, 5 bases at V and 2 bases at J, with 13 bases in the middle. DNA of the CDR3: TGTGCCAGCAGTCCCCATGGAGGCCCCTACGAGCAGTACTTC. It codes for CASSPHGGPYEQYF.

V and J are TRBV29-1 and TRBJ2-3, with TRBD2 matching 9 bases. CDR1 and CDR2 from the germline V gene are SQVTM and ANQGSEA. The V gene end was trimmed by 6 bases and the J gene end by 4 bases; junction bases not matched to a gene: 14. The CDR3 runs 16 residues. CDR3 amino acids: CSVRRVAGVGADTQYF. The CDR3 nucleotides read TGCAGCGTCAGGCGGGTAGCGGGAGTAGGAGCAGATACGCAGTATTTT.

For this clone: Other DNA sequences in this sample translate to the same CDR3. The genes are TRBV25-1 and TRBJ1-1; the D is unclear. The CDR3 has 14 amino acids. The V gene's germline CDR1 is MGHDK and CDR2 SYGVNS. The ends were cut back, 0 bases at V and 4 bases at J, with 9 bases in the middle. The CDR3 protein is CASSEYQEGTEAFF. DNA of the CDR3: TGTGCCAGCAGTGAATATCAGGAGGGCACTGAAGCTTTCTTT.

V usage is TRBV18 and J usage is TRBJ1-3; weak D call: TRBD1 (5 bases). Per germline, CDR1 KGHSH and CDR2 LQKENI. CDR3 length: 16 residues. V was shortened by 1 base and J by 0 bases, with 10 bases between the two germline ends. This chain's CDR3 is CASSPRFRDSGNTIYF. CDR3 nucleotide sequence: TGTGCCAGCTCACCACGGTTCAGGGACTCTGGAAACACCATATATTTT. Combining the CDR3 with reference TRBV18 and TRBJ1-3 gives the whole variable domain NAGVMQNPRHLVRRRGQEARLRCSPMKGHSHVYWYRQLPEEGLKFMVYLQKENIIDESGMPKERFSAEFPKEGPSILRIQQVVRGDSAAYFCASSPRFRDSGNTIYFGEGSWLTVV.

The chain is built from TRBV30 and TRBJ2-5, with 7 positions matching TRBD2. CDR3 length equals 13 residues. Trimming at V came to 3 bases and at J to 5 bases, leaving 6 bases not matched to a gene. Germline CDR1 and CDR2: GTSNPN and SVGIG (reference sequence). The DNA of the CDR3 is TGTGCCTGGAGAAGCGGGAACGGGGAGACCCAGTACTTC. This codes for CAWRSGNGETQYF.

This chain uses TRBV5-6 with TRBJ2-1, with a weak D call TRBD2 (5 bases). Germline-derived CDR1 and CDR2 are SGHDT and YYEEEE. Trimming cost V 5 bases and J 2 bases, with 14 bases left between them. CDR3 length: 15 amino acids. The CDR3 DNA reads TGTGCCAGCAGGCGAGAAGGGAGTACCTACAATGAGCAGTTCTTC. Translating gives CASRREGSTYNEQFF.

The CDR3 sequence is CASSRRGTDNEQFF. In nucleotides, the CDR3 is TGTGCCAGCAGCCGCCGGGGGACCGACAATGAGCAGTTCTTC. The chain combines TRBV7-9 with TRBJ2-1; the D gene is possibly TRBD2 (6 bases). V gave up 5 bases and J gave up 5 bases, with 13 bases separating them. The CDR3 runs to 14 residues. Germline V gene data show CDR1 as SEHNR and CDR2 as FQNEAQ (reference sequence).

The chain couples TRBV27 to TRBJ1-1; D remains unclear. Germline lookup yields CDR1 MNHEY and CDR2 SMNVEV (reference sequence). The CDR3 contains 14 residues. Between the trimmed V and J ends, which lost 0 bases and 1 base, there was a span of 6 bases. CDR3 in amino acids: CASSLSPPNTEAFF. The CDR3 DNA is TGTGCCAGCAGTTTATCGCCCCCGAACACTGAAGCTTTCTTT.

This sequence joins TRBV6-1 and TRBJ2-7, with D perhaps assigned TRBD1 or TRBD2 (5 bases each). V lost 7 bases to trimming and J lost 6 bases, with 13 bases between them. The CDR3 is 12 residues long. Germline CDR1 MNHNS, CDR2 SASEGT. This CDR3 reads CASTTGAGEQYF. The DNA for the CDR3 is TGTGCCAGCACAACCGGGGCAGGCGAGCAGTACTTC.

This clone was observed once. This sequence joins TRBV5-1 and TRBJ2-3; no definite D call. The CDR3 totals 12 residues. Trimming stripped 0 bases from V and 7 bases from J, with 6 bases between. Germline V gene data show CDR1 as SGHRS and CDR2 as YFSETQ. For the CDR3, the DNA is TGCGCCAGCAGCTTGGTTACAAATACGCAGTATTTT. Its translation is CASSLVTNTQYF. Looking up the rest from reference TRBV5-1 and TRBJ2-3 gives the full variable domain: KAGVTQTPRYLIKTRGQQVTLSCSPISGHRSVSWYQQTPGQGLQFLFEYFSETQRNKGNFPGRFSGRQFSNSRSEMNVSTLELGDSALYLCASSLVTNTQYFGPGTRLTVL.

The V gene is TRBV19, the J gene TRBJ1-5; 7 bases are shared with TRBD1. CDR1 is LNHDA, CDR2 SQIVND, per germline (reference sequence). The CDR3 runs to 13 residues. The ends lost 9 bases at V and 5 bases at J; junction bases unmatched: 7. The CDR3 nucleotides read TGTGCCAGCAGGAGGGACAGTCATCAGCCCCAGCATTTT. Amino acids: CASRRDSHQPQHF.

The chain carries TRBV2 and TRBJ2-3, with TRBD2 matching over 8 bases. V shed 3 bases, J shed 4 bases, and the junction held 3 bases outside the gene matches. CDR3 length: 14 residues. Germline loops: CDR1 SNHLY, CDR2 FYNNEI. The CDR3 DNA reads TGTGCCAGCAGTGAGGGGACTAGGGCAGATACGCAGTATTTT. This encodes CASSEGTRADTQYF.

The CDR3 spells CASSLVDFSSYNEQFF. The CDR3 nucleotides are TGTGCCAGCAGCTTAGTTGACTTTAGCTCCTACAATGAGCAGTTCTTC. The chain has TRBV7-8 and TRBJ2-1, with no clear D. The CDR3 sequence is 16 residues long. Per the germline V gene, CDR1 is SGHVS and CDR2 is FQNEAQ. V lost 1 base to trimming and J lost 0 bases, with 10 bases between them.

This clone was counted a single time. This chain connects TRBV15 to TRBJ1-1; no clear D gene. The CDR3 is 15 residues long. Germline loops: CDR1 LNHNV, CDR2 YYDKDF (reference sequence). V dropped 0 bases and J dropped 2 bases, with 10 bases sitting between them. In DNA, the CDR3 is TGTGCCACCAGCAGAGAGGAGGCAGGAAACACTGAAGCTTTCTTT. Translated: CATSREEAGNTEAFF.

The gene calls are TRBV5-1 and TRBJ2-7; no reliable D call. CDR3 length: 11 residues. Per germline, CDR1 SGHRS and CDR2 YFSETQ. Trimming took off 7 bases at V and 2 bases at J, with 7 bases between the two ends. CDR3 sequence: CASALAYEQYF. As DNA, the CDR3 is TGCGCCAGCGCGTTAGCCTACGAGCAGTACTTC.

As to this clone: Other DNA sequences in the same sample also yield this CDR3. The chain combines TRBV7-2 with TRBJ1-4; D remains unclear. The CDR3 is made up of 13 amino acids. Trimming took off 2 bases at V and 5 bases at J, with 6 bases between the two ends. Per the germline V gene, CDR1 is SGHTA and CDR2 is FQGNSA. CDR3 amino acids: CASSLSRNEKLFF. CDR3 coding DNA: TGTGCCAGCAGCTTATCCCGCAATGAAAAACTGTTTTTT.

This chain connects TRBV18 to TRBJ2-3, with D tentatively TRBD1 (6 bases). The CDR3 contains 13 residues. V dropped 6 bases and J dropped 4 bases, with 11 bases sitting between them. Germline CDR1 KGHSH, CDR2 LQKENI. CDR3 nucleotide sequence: TGTGCCAGCTCGGACAGCCAGCCAGATACGCAGTATTTT. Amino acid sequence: CASSDSQPDTQYF.

CDR3 coding DNA: TGTGCCAGCAGTTTAGACCCATATAGCACAGATACGCAGTATTTT. Its protein product is CASSLDPYSTDTQYF. The gene calls are TRBV28 and TRBJ2-3; D ambiguous. Germline V CDR1 and CDR2: MDHEN, SYDVKM. The CDR3 is made up of 15 amino acids. V was cut by 2 bases and J by 0 bases, with 9 bases left in between.